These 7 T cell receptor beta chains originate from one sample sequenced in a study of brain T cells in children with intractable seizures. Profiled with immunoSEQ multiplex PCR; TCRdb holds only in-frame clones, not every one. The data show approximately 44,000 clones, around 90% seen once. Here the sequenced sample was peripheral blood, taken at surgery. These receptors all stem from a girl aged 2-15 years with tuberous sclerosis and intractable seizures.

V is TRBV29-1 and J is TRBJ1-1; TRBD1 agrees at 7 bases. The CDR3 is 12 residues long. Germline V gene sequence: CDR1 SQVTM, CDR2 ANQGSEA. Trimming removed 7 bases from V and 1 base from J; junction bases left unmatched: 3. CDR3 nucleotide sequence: TGCAGCGCGAGACAGGGGAACACTGAAGCTTTCTTT. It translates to CSARQGNTEAFF.

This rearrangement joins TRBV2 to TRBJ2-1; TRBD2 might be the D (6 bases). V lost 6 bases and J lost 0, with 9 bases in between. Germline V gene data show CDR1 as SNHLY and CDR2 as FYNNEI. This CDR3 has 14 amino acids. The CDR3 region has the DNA TGTGCCAGCAGGGCGGGGAGCTCCTACAATGAGCAGTTCTTC. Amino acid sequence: CASRAGSSYNEQFF.

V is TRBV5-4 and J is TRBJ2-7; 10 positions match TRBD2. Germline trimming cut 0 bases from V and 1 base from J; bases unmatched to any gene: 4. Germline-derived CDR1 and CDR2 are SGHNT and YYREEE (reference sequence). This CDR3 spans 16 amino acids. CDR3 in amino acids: CASSLEERGGSYEQYV. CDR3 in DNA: TGTGCCAGCAGCTTGGAGGAGCGGGGGGGTTCCTACGAGCAGTACGTC.

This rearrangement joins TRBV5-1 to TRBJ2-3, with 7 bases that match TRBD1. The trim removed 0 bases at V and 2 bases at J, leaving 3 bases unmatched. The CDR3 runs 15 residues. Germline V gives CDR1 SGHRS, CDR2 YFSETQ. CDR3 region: CASSLEGGITDTQYF. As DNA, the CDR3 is TGCGCCAGCAGCTTGGAAGGGGGCATCACAGATACGCAGTATTTT.

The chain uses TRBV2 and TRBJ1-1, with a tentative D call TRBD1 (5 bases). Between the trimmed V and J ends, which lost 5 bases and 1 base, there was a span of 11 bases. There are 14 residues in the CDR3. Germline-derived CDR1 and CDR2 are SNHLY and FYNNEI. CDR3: CASSFTGENTEAFF. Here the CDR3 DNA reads TGTGCCAGCAGTTTTACAGGAGAGAACACTGAAGCTTTCTTT.

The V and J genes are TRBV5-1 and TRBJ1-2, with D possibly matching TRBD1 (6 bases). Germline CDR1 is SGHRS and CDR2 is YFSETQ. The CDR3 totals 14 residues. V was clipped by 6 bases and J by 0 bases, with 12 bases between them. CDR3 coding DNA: TGCGCCAGCACCCCGGGACAAACTAACTATGGCTACACCTTC. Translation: CASTPGQTNYGYTF. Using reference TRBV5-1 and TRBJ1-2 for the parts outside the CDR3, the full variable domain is KAGVTQTPRYLIKTRGQQVTLSCSPISGHRSVSWYQQTPGQGLQFLFEYFSETQRNKGNFPGRFSGRQFSNSRSEMNVSTLELGDSALYLCASTPGQTNYGYTFGSGTRLTVV.

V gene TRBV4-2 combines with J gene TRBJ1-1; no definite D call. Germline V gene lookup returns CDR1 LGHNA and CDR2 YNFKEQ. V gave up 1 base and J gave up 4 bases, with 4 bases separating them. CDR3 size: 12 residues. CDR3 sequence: CASSQVGTEAFF. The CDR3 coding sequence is TGTGCCAGCAGCCAAGTTGGCACTGAAGCTTTCTTT.